A single sample gave rise to the 30 T cell receptor beta chains below, sequenced in a study of blood T cell repertoires in COVID-19. This table comes from immunoSEQ multiplex PCR, and its TCRdb copy is limited to in-frame clones, with some not included. The sample contains 90,000 to 150,000 clones, 85% to 90% of which appear only once. The sequencing input was peripheral blood. Receptor source: a man between 65 and 79 years old with active or convalescent COVID-19.

The V call is TRBV5-5, the J call TRBJ2-1, with 16 bases aligning to TRBD2. Per germline, CDR1 SGHKS and CDR2 YYEKEE (reference sequence). V shed 4 bases, J shed 6 bases, and the junction held 10 bases outside the gene matches. CDR3 length: 18 amino acids. As DNA, the CDR3 is TGTGCCAGCAGCCGCGACGGGACTAGCGGGAGGGCCTCCAATGAGCAGTTCTTC. Translated: CASSRDGTSGRASNEQFF. The whole variable domain, filled in from reference TRBV5-5 and TRBJ2-1, reads DAGVTQSPTHLIKTRGQQVTLRCSPISGHKSVSWYQQVLGQGPQFIFQYYEKEERGRGNFPDRFSARQFPNYSSELNVNALLLGDSALYLCASSRDGTSGRASNEQFFGPGTRLTVL.

In DNA form, the CDR3 reads TGTGCCAGCAGCTTAGACGTGGGACAGGGAAAATTTTATGGCTACACCTTC. The encoded protein is CASSLDVGQGKFYGYTF. V is TRBV7-9 and J is TRBJ1-2; 9 nucleotides agree with TRBD1. From germline, CDR1 is SEHNR and CDR2 FQNEAQ (reference sequence). V dropped 1 base and J dropped 5; count of bases not matched to a gene: 11. The CDR3 sequence is 17 residues long.

The chain carries TRBV4-2 and TRBJ2-1; 9 nucleotides align to TRBD2. The length of the CDR3 is 19 residues. The J segment lost 3 bases and the V segment lost 0 bases, leaving 12 bases of the junction unmatched. Germline V gene lookup returns CDR1 LGHNA and CDR2 YNFKEQ. The CDR3 is CASSQDVGPLAGSYNEQFF. CDR3 coding DNA: TGTGCCAGCAGCCAAGATGTCGGGCCCCTAGCGGGAAGCTACAATGAGCAGTTCTTC.

In DNA, the CDR3 is TGTGCCAGTAGCGCCGGGCCAGCGGGACTTTACGAGCAGTACTTC. Encoded protein: CASSAGPAGLYEQYF. This sequence joins TRBV19 and TRBJ2-7; TRBD2 matches 7 bases. This CDR3 is built from 15 residues. Germline V CDR1 and CDR2: LNHDA, SQIVND (reference sequence). V lost 6 bases, J lost 4 bases, and 12 bases stayed unmatched.

This rearrangement joins TRBV18 to TRBJ2-3; possibly TRBD1 for D (6 bases). The length of the CDR3 is 14 residues. Per germline, CDR1 KGHSH and CDR2 LQKENI. The V gene lost 6 bases and the J gene lost 4 bases, with 14 bases spanning the gap. CDR3 coding DNA: TGTGCCAGCTCTCACAGGGATCGGGCAGATACGCAGTATTTT. Its protein product is CASSHRDRADTQYF.

The CDR3 spells CASSYSSGSYTDTQYF. CDR3 bases: TGTGCCAGCAGTTACTCTAGCGGGTCCTACACAGATACGCAGTATTTT. This chain connects TRBV6-5 to TRBJ2-3; 7 positions match TRBD2. The CDR3 length is 16 residues. Germline V lookup: CDR1 MNHEY, CDR2 SVGAGI. The J segment lost 2 bases and the V segment lost 0 bases, leaving 5 bases of the junction unmatched.

The chain employs TRBV28 and TRBJ1-2, with D maybe TRBD1 (6 bases). Trimming cost V 7 bases and J 3 bases, with 18 bases left between them. CDR1 and CDR2 (germline): MDHEN, SYDVKM. The CDR3 sequence is 15 residues long. CDR3 residues: CASITQGRVDYGYTF. Written as DNA, the CDR3 is TGTGCCAGCATCACCCAGGGGAGGGTAGACTATGGCTACACCTTC.

At least ten counts were recorded for this clone. The gene calls are TRBV9 and TRBJ2-7; 10 bases align to TRBD1. The CDR3 has 14 residues. V was pared by 3 bases and J by 5 bases, with 5 bases of the junction left unmatched. Per the germline V gene, CDR1 is SGDLS and CDR2 is YYNGEE. The CDR3, as DNA: TGTGCCAGCAGCGAGGGACAGGGGCGGAACGAGCAGTACTTC. Its translation: CASSEGQGRNEQYF.

The rearrangement links TRBV3-1 (or the pseudogene TRBV3-2) to TRBJ1-4; D is unclear. This CDR3 is 16 amino acids long. The germline V and J ends were trimmed by 0 bases and 5 bases, with 13 bases remaining between them. Germline V gene data show CDR1 as LGHDT and CDR2 as YNNKEL (reference sequence). The CDR3 is CASSQDRIAGNEKLFF. The CDR3 bases are TGTGCCAGCAGCCAAGATAGGATTGCGGGGAATGAAAAACTGTTTTTT.

Only a few counts were recorded for this clone. The chain couples TRBV2 to TRBJ2-1; 9 positions match TRBD2. The CDR3 loop spans 14 amino acids. Losses at the gene ends were 11 bases for V and 0 bases for J; bases not matched to a gene: 5. CDR1 is SNHLY, CDR2 FYNNEI, per germline. This chain's CDR3 is CAQSGRSSYNEQFF. In DNA form, the CDR3 reads TGTGCCCAAAGCGGGAGGAGCTCCTACAATGAGCAGTTCTTC. The full variable domain, with the rest looked up from reference TRBV2 and TRBJ2-1, is EPEVTQTPSHQVTQMGQEVILRCVPISNHLYFYWYRQILGQKVEFLVSFYNNEISEKSEIFDDQFSVERPDGSNFTLKIRSTKLEDSAMYFCAQSGRSSYNEQFFGPGTRLTVL.

This chain connects TRBV19 to TRBJ1-6, with 8 nucleotides matching TRBD1. CDR1 and CDR2 from the germline V gene are LNHDA and SQIVND (reference sequence). CDR3 length: 14 amino acids. V trimming: 7 bases; J trimming: 12 bases; junction bases outside the gene matches: 11. CDR3 loop: CASTYRDGQGPLHF. The CDR3 DNA is TGTGCCAGTACCTATCGGGACGGACAGGGACCCCTCCACTTT.

The chain joins TRBV4-2 to TRBJ2-7; 13 bases map to TRBD2. The germline V gene has CDR1 LGHNA and CDR2 YNFKEQ. V lost 1 base to trimming and J lost 3 bases; unmatched junction nucleotides: 6. The CDR3 contains 17 residues. The CDR3 is CASSQGRGTSGNYEQYF. CDR3 DNA sequence: TGTGCCAGCAGCCAAGGGAGGGGGACTAGCGGGAACTACGAGCAGTACTTC.

CDR3 sequence: CASSQGTGGYQPQHF. The CDR3 DNA is TGCGCCAGCAGCCAGGGGACAGGGGGCTATCAGCCCCAGCATTTT. The chain links TRBV4-1 to TRBJ1-5; 12 bases fit TRBD1. Germline CDR1 and CDR2: MGHRA and YSYEKL. V was clipped by 3 bases and J by 5 bases; unmatched bases: 2. This CDR3 has 15 amino acids.

This clone came up once. The chain uses TRBV5-1 and TRBJ2-5; 9 nucleotides align to TRBD1. V gave up 4 bases and J gave up 5 bases; unmatched junction bases: 15. CDR3 length equals 17 residues. Germline V CDR1 and CDR2: SGHRS, YFSETQ. DNA of the CDR3: TGCGCCAGCAGCCCCACCACTCTACAGGGGGCAGGGGAGACCCAGTACTTC. Translated: CASSPTTLQGAGETQYF. The whole variable domain, filled in from reference TRBV5-1 and TRBJ2-5, reads KAGVTQTPRYLIKTRGQQVTLSCSPISGHRSVSWYQQTPGQGLQFLFEYFSETQRNKGNFPGRFSGRQFSNSRSEMNVSTLELGDSALYLCASSPTTLQGAGETQYFGPGTRLLVL.

For the CDR3, the DNA is TGTGCCAGCAGCCAAGATATGACAGGGTACACCGGGGAGCTGTTTTTT. It encodes CASSQDMTGYTGELFF. The J gene is TRBJ2-2, the V gene TRBV4-2; TRBD1 agrees at 7 bases. The trim removed 0 bases at V and 3 bases at J, leaving 4 bases unmatched. Germline V gives CDR1 LGHNA, CDR2 YNFKEQ. The CDR3 has 16 residues.

The chain couples TRBV9 to TRBJ2-3; 16 nucleotides line up with TRBD2. CDR1 and CDR2 from the germline V gene are SGDLS and YYNGEE. The CDR3 contains 16 residues. J lost 6 bases, V lost 3 bases, and 4 bases had no gene match. CDR3: CASSAGLAGGPDTQYF. In DNA form, the CDR3 reads TGTGCCAGCAGCGCGGGACTAGCGGGAGGGCCCGATACGCAGTATTTT.

The CDR3: CASSRLTGDDQPQHF. The CDR3, as DNA: TGTGCCAGCAGCAGATTAACAGGGGACGATCAGCCCCAGCATTTT. The chain employs TRBV21-1 and TRBJ1-5; TRBD1, the D gene given by the table, was not confirmed from the DNA. TRBV21-1 is labeled a pseudogene. The CDR3 contains 15 residues.

The chain uses TRBV19 and TRBJ1-5; 7 bases fit TRBD1. This CDR3 region has 15 residues. Germline lookup yields CDR1 LNHDA and CDR2 SQIVND (reference sequence). The trim removed 3 bases at V and 5 bases at J, leaving 7 bases unmatched. The CDR3 sequence is CASSIPRQGDQPQHF. The CDR3, as DNA: TGTGCCAGTAGTATCCCAAGACAGGGCGATCAGCCCCAGCATTTT.

The J gene is TRBJ1-5, the V gene TRBV29-1; D is perhaps TRBD1 (6 bases). Germline V gene lookup returns CDR1 SQVTM and CDR2 ANQGSEA. Between the trimmed V and J ends, which lost 6 bases and 6 bases, there was a span of 21 bases. This CDR3 spans 15 amino acids. The CDR3 here is CSVTTGTTFGQPQHF. In nucleotides, the CDR3 is TGCAGCGTGACAACCGGGACAACATTCGGTCAGCCCCAGCATTTT.

V gene TRBV2 combines with J gene TRBJ2-2; 7 bases line up with TRBD2. This CDR3 region has 14 residues. The germline gives CDR1 SNHLY, CDR2 FYNNEI. J lost 6 bases, V lost 9 bases, and 10 bases had no gene match. The CDR3 sequence is CASAAGPGAGELFF. In DNA, the CDR3 is TGTGCCAGTGCAGCGGGACCCGGCGCCGGGGAGCTGTTTTTT.

This rearrangement joins TRBV18 to TRBJ1-6; 7 bases are shared with TRBD1. The CDR3 totals 14 residues. The trim removed 4 bases at V and 5 bases at J, leaving 2 bases unmatched. The germline CDR1 and CDR2 sequences are KGHSH and LQKENI. CDR3 loop: CASSLGTDNSPLHF. CDR3 in DNA: TGTGCCAGCTCACTCGGGACAGATAATTCACCCCTCCACTTT.

This chain links TRBV18 with TRBJ2-1; D is uncertain. The germline V gene has CDR1 KGHSH and CDR2 LQKENI. V gave up 0 bases and J gave up 7 bases, with 10 bases separating them. The CDR3 runs 14 residues. The CDR3 DNA sequence: TGTGCCAGCTCACCACCTTCCAGGCGAAATGAGCAGTTCTTC. As protein: CASSPPSRRNEQFF.

The J gene is TRBJ2-3, the V gene TRBV4-1; 7 bases align to TRBD1. With V trimmed by 4 bases and J by 1 base, 11 bases remained unmatched. Germline assignment: CDR1 MGHRA and CDR2 YSYEKL. This CDR3 region has 17 residues. In DNA form, the CDR3 reads TGCGCCAGCAGCCTAACGGGGTCCGGACAGGGCACAGATACGCAGTATTTT. This translates into CASSLTGSGQGTDTQYF.

The count of this clone is one. The chain recombines TRBV5-1 with TRBJ2-3, with D perhaps matching TRBD2 (5 bases). The CDR3 contains 16 residues. Germline assignment: CDR1 SGHRS and CDR2 YFSETQ. V gave up 0 bases and J gave up 2 bases, with 13 bases separating them. CDR3 sequence reads: CASSLATQRYTDTQYF. The CDR3, as DNA: TGCGCCAGCAGCTTGGCCACCCAGCGGTACACAGATACGCAGTATTTT. The variable domain in full, with the rest retrieved from reference TRBV5-1 and TRBJ2-3, is KAGVTQTPRYLIKTRGQQVTLSCSPISGHRSVSWYQQTPGQGLQFLFEYFSETQRNKGNFPGRFSGRQFSNSRSEMNVSTLELGDSALYLCASSLATQRYTDTQYFGPGTRLTVL.

This clone appeared a single time. The chain recombines TRBV6-2 or TRBV6-3 with TRBJ2-7, with D possibly TRBD2 on 6 matching bases. The CDR3 totals 12 residues. Germline assignment: CDR1 MNHEY and CDR2 SVGEGT. Trimming stripped 5 bases from V and 7 bases from J, with 12 bases between. CDR3 DNA: TGTGCCAGCAGTCAACTAGCTGGGGAGCAGTACTTC. Translated: CASSQLAGEQYF.

The V call is TRBV24-1, the J call TRBJ2-7, with TRBD2 matching over 14 bases. The CDR3 is 19 residues long. Germline V lookup: CDR1 KGHDR, CDR2 SFDVKD. With 2 bases clipped from V and 5 bases from J, the junction kept 13 bases outside the gene matches. CDR3 sequence reads: CATSDSDIGLAGGFHEQYF. In nucleotides, the CDR3 is TGTGCCACCAGTGATTCCGACATTGGACTAGCGGGAGGTTTCCACGAGCAGTACTTC.

The chain has TRBV19 and TRBJ1-5; TRBD1 matches at 8 bases. This CDR3 is built from 19 residues. Trimming cost V 5 bases and J 2 bases; bases outside gene matches: 17. Germline lookup yields CDR1 LNHDA and CDR2 SQIVND (reference sequence). For the CDR3, the DNA is TGTGCCAGTAGTCCTCGGACAGGGTCGAGTTATGAGCGCAATCAGCCCCAGCATTTT. Residues: CASSPRTGSSYERNQPQHF.

The chain recombines TRBV7-2 with TRBJ2-1, with a possible D match to TRBD2 (5 bases). V was pared by 5 bases and J by 6 bases, with 8 bases between. The CDR3 spans 12 residues. CDR1 is SGHTA, CDR2 FQGNSA, per germline. The CDR3 DNA reads as TGTGCCAGCAGCCTTACTAGCAATGAGCAGTTCTTC. Protein product: CASSLTSNEQFF.

This chain links TRBV28 with TRBJ1-5; 7 positions agree with TRBD1. The CDR3 length is 16 residues. Looked up from germline, CDR1 is MDHEN and CDR2 is SYDVKM. V lost 10 bases and J lost 0; bases outside the gene matches: 12. The CDR3 region has the DNA TGTGCCACCTCGGGACAGCCTCATTATAGCAATCAGCCCCAGCATTTT. Translating gives CATSGQPHYSNQPQHF.

The chain uses TRBV7-9 and TRBJ1-5; 8 bases line up with TRBD1. Trimming cost V 5 bases and J 2 bases; bases outside gene matches: 5. Germline V CDR1 and CDR2: SEHNR, FQNEAQ (reference sequence). This CDR3 has 15 residues. The CDR3 DNA follows: TGTGCCAGCAGCCCACCGGGACAGGGCAATCAGCCCCAGCATTTT. Translated: CASSPPGQGNQPQHF.